This T cell receptor (beta chain) was captured by sequencing in a study of radiation and T cells in renal cell carcinoma. Overall study context: Nephrectomy followed 15 Gy stereotactic body radiation by 4 weeks.

With respect to this clone: Its antigen remains unidentified.

Produced via immunoSEQ multiplex PCR; TCRdb's table is partial and in-frame only. Seen here are more than 140,000 clones, around 78% observed once, and the top ten hold around a quarter. Time point noted: baseline pretreatment blood. Treatment denoted: 15 Gy SBRT to primary tumor, nephrectomy 4 weeks later. Serial blood draws occurred at baseline and 2 and 4 weeks post-SBRT. Study-level findings and limits: Without pretreatment biopsies, baseline tumor clonotype presence was undetermined. In blood, top tumor clones expanded by 2 weeks, shrinking by 4.

The length of the CDR3 is 17 residues. The V and J ends lost 7 bases and 0 bases respectively, with 18 bases between them. Germline lookup yields CDR1 SNHLY and CDR2 FYNNEI. The chain employs TRBV2 and TRBJ1-4, with a possible D match to TRBD1 (5 bases). The TCR comes from a woman between 50 and 59 years old with renal cell carcinoma. The sequences come from blood, collected from a patient whose treatment included radiotherapy and nephrectomy. CDR3: CASTGRGLRATNEKLFF. The CDR3 coding sequence is TGTGCCAGCACCGGGCGGGGCTTAAGGGCAACTAATGAAAAACTGTTTTTT.